One sample yielded the 26 T cell receptor beta chains listed below, sequenced in a study of blood T cell repertoires in COVID-19. Only in-frame clones appear in the TCRdb table, and some are missing; sequencing was by immunoSEQ multiplex PCR. The data show a few hundred thousand clones, with roughly 80% seen just once and about 4.9% held by the top ten. The sequenced sample consisted of peripheral blood. These receptors originate from a man in his sixties who had recovered from COVID-19.

This clone was observed a few times. This chain joins TRBV9 and TRBJ2-3; 13 bases agree with TRBD2. The CDR3 totals 16 residues. Unmatched junction bases numbered 6, after V lost 3 bases and J lost 5 bases. CDR1 and CDR2 (germline): SGDLS, YYNGEE. CDR3 DNA: TGTGCCAGCAGCGCTACTAGCGGGGGGGCCTTAGATACGCAGTATTTT. It encodes CASSATSGGALDTQYF. The whole variable domain, remainder taken from reference TRBV9 and TRBJ2-3, is DSGVTQTPKHLITATGQRVTLRCSPRSGDLSVYWYQQSLDQGLQFLIQYYNGEERAKGNILERFSAQQFPDLHSELNLSSLELGDSALYFCASSATSGGALDTQYFGPGTRLTVL.

The CDR3 bases are TGTGCCAGCTCACCGTCCGTCGGGACAGGGAGCCATGAGCAGTTCTTC. It yields the protein CASSPSVGTGSHEQFF. V usage is TRBV18 and J usage is TRBJ2-1; 9 bases map to TRBD1. V trimming: 3 bases; J trimming: 8 bases; junction bases outside the gene matches: 11. The CDR3 has 16 residues. Germline V gives CDR1 KGHSH, CDR2 LQKENI. Together with reference TRBV18 and TRBJ2-1, the CDR3 gives the full variable domain: NAGVMQNPRHLVRRRGQEARLRCSPMKGHSHVYWYRQLPEEGLKFMVYLQKENIIDESGMPKERFSAEFPKEGPSILRIQQVVRGDSAAYFCASSPSVGTGSHEQFFGPGTRLTVL.

This clone was seen only once. The chain joins TRBV14 to TRBJ2-1; weak D call: TRBD2 (5 bases). The CDR3 extends over 13 amino acids. V gave up 4 bases and J gave up 10 bases, with 14 bases separating them. Per the germline V gene, CDR1 is SGHDN and CDR2 is FVKESK. This chain's CDR3 is CASSPRGMREQFF. DNA for the CDR3: TGTGCCAGCAGCCCCCGAGGGATGCGGGAGCAGTTCTTC.

The chain carries TRBV5-4 and TRBJ2-2; possible D gene TRBD2, 6 bases. Trimming cost V 2 bases and J 1 base, with 12 bases left between them. Germline values: CDR1 SGHNT, CDR2 YYREEE (reference sequence). This CDR3 has 16 residues. In DNA form, the CDR3 reads TGTGCCAGCAGCTTAGGAGGGTTCGTGAACACCGGGGAGCTGTTTTTT. It specifies CASSLGGFVNTGELFF. Based on the CDR3 plus reference TRBV5-4 and TRBJ2-2, the full variable domain is ETGVTQSPTHLIKTRGQQVTLRCSSQSGHNTVSWYQQALGQGPQFIFQYYREEENGRGNFPPRFSGLQFPNYSSELNVNALELDDSALYLCASSLGGFVNTGELFFGEGSRLTVL.

The rearrangement joins TRBV12-3 or TRBV12-4 to TRBJ1-5; a weak D match, TRBD1 (5 bases). The V gene lost 3 bases and the J gene lost 11 bases, with 14 bases spanning the gap. The CDR3 sequence is 13 residues long. CDR3 in amino acids: CASSLGLQRTQHF. The CDR3 coding sequence is TGTGCCAGCAGTTTGGGACTTCAGAGGACCCAGCATTTT.

The chain is built from TRBV4-1 and TRBJ2-7; no clear D gene. The CDR3 totals 15 residues. V lost 1 base, J lost 5 bases, and 15 bases lay in between. Germline CDR1 reads MGHRA; CDR2 reads YSYEKL. CDR3 DNA sequence: TGCGCCAGCAGCCAAGTATACGTTGCGCGCGACGAGCAGTACTTC. This encodes CASSQVYVARDEQYF.

This chain joins TRBV24-1 and TRBJ1-5, with no clear D. This CDR3 has 12 residues. Trimming took 3 bases from V and 6 from J, leaving 5 bases between them. Germline assignment: CDR1 KGHDR and CDR2 SFDVKD. CDR3 nucleotide sequence: TGTGCCACCAGTGATGGAGGTCAGCCCCAGCATTTT. Its translation is CATSDGGQPQHF.

The J gene is TRBJ2-1, the V gene TRBV5-1; D is possibly TRBD1 (5 bases). Trimming left V 0 bases short and J 0 bases short, with 7 bases between. From germline, CDR1 is SGHRS and CDR2 YFSETQ. The CDR3 is made up of 15 amino acids. CDR3 nucleotides: TGCGCCAGCAGCTTGGCCAGGGCCTCCTACAATGAGCAGTTCTTC. It codes for CASSLARASYNEQFF. Combining the CDR3 with reference TRBV5-1 and TRBJ2-1 gives the whole variable domain KAGVTQTPRYLIKTRGQQVTLSCSPISGHRSVSWYQQTPGQGLQFLFEYFSETQRNKGNFPGRFSGRQFSNSRSEMNVSTLELGDSALYLCASSLARASYNEQFFGPGTRLTVL.

This chain uses TRBV19 with TRBJ1-5; 7 positions match TRBD1. V shed 3 bases and J 2 bases; nucleotides not matched to a gene: 13. Per the germline V gene, CDR1 is LNHDA and CDR2 is SQIVND (reference sequence). This CDR3 has 18 residues. CDR3: CASSIPLTGVKGNQPQHF. As DNA, the CDR3 is TGTGCCAGTAGTATCCCCTTAACAGGGGTTAAAGGCAATCAGCCCCAGCATTTT.

The rearrangement uses TRBV19 and TRBJ2-1; D is ambiguous. V was shortened by 3 bases and J by 1 base, with 10 bases between the two germline ends. CDR1 and CDR2 (germline): LNHDA, SQIVND (reference sequence). This CDR3 has 15 amino acids. The CDR3 spells CASSMESRSYNEQFF. As DNA, the CDR3 is TGTGCCAGTAGTATGGAATCGCGGTCCTACAATGAGCAGTTCTTC.

The V and J genes are TRBV19 and TRBJ1-2; 8 nucleotides align to TRBD1. This CDR3 comprises 14 residues. Germline assignment: CDR1 LNHDA and CDR2 SQIVND (reference sequence). V trimming: 6 bases; J trimming: 2 bases; junction bases outside the gene matches: 5. CDR3 sequence (DNA): TGTGCCAGTAGGCCGCAGGGGGCGAACTATGGCTACACCTTC. Translating it yields CASRPQGANYGYTF.

This clone was seen once. The chain couples TRBV11-2 to TRBJ2-1; perhaps TRBD1 as D (5 bases). In germline, CDR1 is SGHAT, CDR2 FQNNGV. CDR3 size: 16 residues. V was trimmed by 4 bases and J by 1 base, leaving 14 bases between them. In DNA form, the CDR3 reads TGTGCCAGCAGCTCCCCTCAGGGTGGGTCCTACAATGAGCAGTTCTTC. Translated, it gives CASSSPQGGSYNEQFF. The full variable domain, in which reference TRBV11-2 and TRBJ2-1 provide the parts outside the CDR3, is EAGVAQSPRYKIIEKRQSVAFWCNPISGHATLYWYQQILGQGPKLLIQFQNNGVVDDSQLPKDRFSAERLKGVDSTLKIQPAKLEDSAVYLCASSSPQGGSYNEQFFGPGTRLTVL.

The V and J genes are TRBV12-3 or TRBV12-4 and TRBJ2-2; TRBD2 is a possible D gene (5 bases). The length of the CDR3 is 13 residues. The ends were cut back, 3 bases at V and 11 bases at J, with 13 bases in the middle. CDR3 nucleotides: TGTGCCAGCAGTTTTACTAGTCCCAGAGAGCTGTTTTTT. It codes for CASSFTSPRELFF.

This sequence joins TRBV18 and TRBJ1-4, with a tentative D call TRBD1 (5 bases). The germline V gene has CDR1 KGHSH and CDR2 LQKENI. CDR3 length: 14 residues. V was shortened by 2 bases and J by 3 bases, with 7 bases between the two germline ends. CDR3 DNA: TGTGCCAGCTCACCAGGGGCACCTAATGAAAAACTGTTTTTT. As protein: CASSPGAPNEKLFF.

This rearrangement joins TRBV27 to TRBJ2-7; TRBD1 is a possible D gene (5 bases). The CDR3 has 15 residues. In germline, CDR1 is MNHEY, CDR2 SMNVEV (reference sequence). V was pared by 5 bases and J by 3 bases, with 17 bases between. The CDR3 spells CASSPDLQGLYEQYF. The DNA for the CDR3 is TGTGCCAGCAGTCCCGACCTCCAGGGTCTCTACGAGCAGTACTTC.

The gene calls are TRBV3-1 (or the pseudogene TRBV3-2) and TRBJ2-3; 9 positions match TRBD2. The CDR3 runs to 16 residues. V trimming: 0 bases; J trimming: 8 bases; junction bases outside the gene matches: 9. Germline V gene sequence: CDR1 LGHDT, CDR2 YNNKEL (reference sequence). CDR3 amino acids: CASSQDIAGAVVTQYF. The CDR3 coding sequence is TGTGCCAGCAGCCAAGATATAGCGGGAGCCGTCGTTACGCAGTATTTT.

The rearrangement links TRBV5-1 to TRBJ1-1, with 11 bases matching TRBD1. Germline CDR1 reads SGHRS; CDR2 reads YFSETQ. The CDR3 is made up of 14 amino acids. V lost 4 bases, J lost 5 bases, and 4 bases stayed unmatched. CDR3 DNA: TGCGCCAGCAGCCCGGGACAGGGGGAGACTGAAGCTTTCTTT. Amino acid sequence: CASSPGQGETEAFF.

The chain employs TRBV6-1 and TRBJ1-2; D is perhaps TRBD1 (6 bases). There are 15 residues in the CDR3. The ends were cut back, 2 bases at V and 3 bases at J, with 13 bases in the middle. Germline V CDR1 and CDR2: MNHNS, SASEGT. CDR3 nucleotides: TGTGCCAGCAGTGAATCTTGGGGGCAAGACTATGGCTACACCTTC. It translates to CASSESWGQDYGYTF.

The V gene is TRBV27, the J gene TRBJ2-7, with a weak D call TRBD1 (6 bases). V lost 5 bases to trimming and J lost 3 bases, with 11 bases between them. The CDR3 covers 13 residues. Germline V gene data show CDR1 as MNHEY and CDR2 as SMNVEV (reference sequence). DNA for the CDR3: TGTGCCAGCAGTAAAGGACAGTACTACGAGCAGTACTTC. It is translated as CASSKGQYYEQYF.

The chain is built from TRBV18 and TRBJ2-5; D ambiguous. The ends were cut back, 0 bases at V and 5 bases at J, with 7 bases in the middle. Looked up from germline, CDR1 is KGHSH and CDR2 is LQKENI. The CDR3 is 13 residues long. Here the CDR3 DNA reads TGTGCCAGCTCACCACCCGACGGGGAGACCCAGTACTTC. This encodes CASSPPDGETQYF.

This chain connects TRBV7-9 to TRBJ2-7; weak D call: TRBD1 (6 bases). The CDR3 is 15 amino acids. The V gene lost 8 bases and the J gene lost 1 base, with 18 bases spanning the gap. The germline V gene has CDR1 SEHNR and CDR2 FQNEAQ (reference sequence). The CDR3 sequence is CASSLSGRGSYEQYF. The CDR3 bases are TGTGCCAGCTCCCTCTCGGGCAGGGGATCCTACGAGCAGTACTTC.

V usage is TRBV3-1 (or the pseudogene TRBV3-2) and J usage is TRBJ1-2; D not certain. The CDR3 consists of 13 residues. Trimming pared 4 bases from V and 4 bases from J, leaving 10 bases between. Germline V lookup: CDR1 LGHDT, CDR2 YNNKEL (reference sequence). CDR3 bases: TGTGCCAGCAGCCTAACCGACATCTATGGCTACACCTTC. Translating it yields CASSLTDIYGYTF.

The J gene is TRBJ1-4, the V gene TRBV4-1; D gene unclear. The CDR3 consists of 15 residues. Between the trimmed V and J ends, which lost 4 bases and 3 bases, there was a span of 12 bases. Germline V lookup: CDR1 MGHRA, CDR2 YSYEKL. CDR3 in DNA: TGCGCCAGCAGCCCAGTGGGAGCCTCTAATGAAAAACTGTTTTTT. It yields the protein CASSPVGASNEKLFF.

This clone was recorded many times. The V gene is TRBV20-1, the J gene TRBJ1-2; the match to TRBD1 covers 9 bases. The V gene end was trimmed by 3 bases and the J gene end by 4 bases; junction bases not matched to a gene: 3. CDR1 is DFQATT and CDR2 is SNEGSKA in the germline V gene (reference sequence). The CDR3 is 13 residues long. The CDR3 is CSASPQGAYGYTF. As DNA, the CDR3 is TGCAGTGCTAGTCCACAGGGGGCCTATGGCTACACCTTC.

This clone was seen a few times. The chain recombines TRBV30 with TRBJ1-6; unclear D gene. Germline CDR1 reads GTSNPN; CDR2 reads SVGIG (reference sequence). Trimming stripped 3 bases from V and 10 bases from J, with 13 bases between. This CDR3 region has 13 residues. This chain's CDR3 is CAWSSGGESPLHF. CDR3 nucleotides: TGTGCCTGGAGCTCTGGCGGGGAATCACCCCTCCACTTT.

This clone showed up just once. The chain links TRBV2 to TRBJ2-5, with 7 nucleotides matching TRBD1. With 6 bases clipped from V and 4 bases from J, the junction kept 11 bases outside the gene matches. Germline-derived CDR1 and CDR2 are SNHLY and FYNNEI. This CDR3 has 15 residues. The CDR3 sequence: CASSPNRAGGETQYF. Written as DNA, the CDR3 is TGTGCCAGCAGCCCAAACAGGGCAGGGGGAGAGACCCAGTACTTC.